In this sample, the clone carrying this T cell receptor beta chain turned up a few times. Antigen unknown. 5'RACE template switching produced TCR cDNA carrying a universal primer site and UMIs. TCRdb reprocessed the 5' RACE reads with MiXCR, giving one entry per CDR3 protein. The sample carries over 300,000 distinct CDR3 sequences, roughly 6.8% recorded once. This specimen comes from a study of T cells after yellow fever vaccination. Study observations and caveats: When the response was secondary, it was weaker but reached its peak faster, day 5 versus 15.

Germline V lookup: CDR1 SGHTA, CDR2 FQGNSA. The CDR3 runs 14 residues. V shed 5 bases and J 5 bases; nucleotides not matched to a gene: 7. V gene TRBV7-2 combines with J gene TRBJ2-5, with 8 nucleotides matching TRBD1. The sample was PBMCs, taken 45 days after the first yellow fever vaccination. The receptor's source is a man aged 18-30 years who received the YFV17D yellow fever vaccine. The CDR3 spells CASSGRGRSETQYF. In DNA form, the CDR3 reads TGTGCCAGCAGCGGCAGGGGGCGGTCGGAGACCCAGTACTTC.